The 20 T cell receptor beta chains below all came from one sample that was sequenced in a study of blood T cell repertoires in COVID-19. Produced via immunoSEQ multiplex PCR; TCRdb's table is partial and in-frame only. Counted here are about 230,000 clones, approximately 88% occurring once; the ten biggest clones make up around 30%. The sequencing sample was made of peripheral blood. These receptors were obtained from a man aged 35 to 55 with acute or convalescent COVID-19.

CDR3 amino acids: CASSQVQGATEAFF. For the CDR3, the DNA is TGTGCCAGCAGCCAAGTCCAGGGGGCAACTGAAGCTTTCTTT. The chain couples TRBV3-1 (or the pseudogene TRBV3-2) to TRBJ1-1; 8 bases are a match to TRBD1. This CDR3 comprises 14 residues. Trimming cost V 1 base and J 5 bases; bases outside gene matches: 3. Germline CDR1 LGHDT, CDR2 YNNKEL (reference sequence).

Note on this clone: Compared with germline, one end of the junction differs, possibly owing to a read error. The J gene is TRBJ2-7, the V gene TRBV13, with 11 bases matching TRBD2. Germline V lookup: CDR1 PRHDT, CDR2 FYEKMQ (reference sequence). The CDR3 extends over 15 amino acids. The chain's CDR3 is CASTTGTSGLYEQYF. In DNA form, the CDR3 reads TGTGCCAGCACCACCGGGACTAGCGGACTCTACGAGCAGTATTTC.

V and J are TRBV3-1 (or the pseudogene TRBV3-2) and TRBJ1-1, with a tentative D call TRBD1 (5 bases). The CDR3 is 14 amino acids. CDR1 and CDR2 from the germline V gene are LGHDT and YNNKEL (reference sequence). V lost 5 bases, J lost 2 bases, and 12 bases lay in between. In DNA, the CDR3 is TGTGCCAGCAGCTTCCAAGGGGTCAACACTGAAGCTTTCTTT. Translation gives CASSFQGVNTEAFF.

The chain joins TRBV3-1 (or the pseudogene TRBV3-2) to TRBJ1-4; 7 bases fit TRBD1. The CDR3 runs 16 residues. The ends lost 3 bases at V and 3 bases at J; junction bases unmatched: 7. Germline CDR1 is LGHDT and CDR2 is YNNKEL (reference sequence). CDR3 sequence: CASSHRRTGSNEKLFF. CDR3 DNA sequence: TGTGCCAGCAGCCATCGCCGGACAGGCTCTAATGAAAAACTGTTTTTT.

The count of this clone is one. The chain couples TRBV5-1 to TRBJ2-3, with 9 bases matching TRBD2. Germline V CDR1 and CDR2: SGHRS, YFSETQ. Losses at the gene ends were 5 bases for V and 5 bases for J; bases not matched to a gene: 9. This CDR3 spans 15 amino acids. In nucleotides, the CDR3 is TGCGCCAGCAGACCAGGACTAGCGACGAAAGATACGCAGTATTTT. Encoded protein: CASRPGLATKDTQYF.

In its sample, this clone was seen a few times. The rearrangement uses TRBV7-8 and TRBJ1-5; 7 bases agree with TRBD1. The germline V gene has CDR1 SGHVS and CDR2 FQNEAQ. The CDR3 loop spans 13 amino acids. J was trimmed by 3 bases and V by 8 bases; bases with no gene match: 4. The chain's CDR3 is CASATGSNQPQHF. DNA for the CDR3: TGTGCCAGCGCGACAGGGTCCAATCAGCCCCAGCATTTT.

This chain connects TRBV19 to TRBJ2-2; 11 bases align to TRBD1. Looked up from germline, CDR1 is LNHDA and CDR2 is SQIVND (reference sequence). The CDR3 is 18 amino acids. J gave up 0 bases and V 3 bases, and 6 bases lay outside the gene matches. The CDR3 sequence: CASSMGQGVPANTGELFF. The CDR3 DNA reads as TGTGCCAGTAGTATGGGACAGGGGGTTCCCGCGAACACCGGGGAGCTGTTTTTT. The full variable domain, its missing parts supplied by reference TRBV19 and TRBJ2-2, is DGGITQSPKYLFRKEGQNVTLSCEQNLNHDAMYWYRQDPGQGLRLIYYSQIVNDFQKGDIAEGYSVSREKKESFPLTVTSAQKNPTAFYLCASSMGQGVPANTGELFFGEGSRLTVL.

This clone was seen just once. The V call is TRBV9, the J call TRBJ1-1, with a weak D call TRBD1 (6 bases). CDR3 length equals 16 residues. Germline V gives CDR1 SGDLS, CDR2 YYNGEE. The V end was cut by 5 bases, the J end by 5 bases, with 22 bases between. CDR3 DNA: TGTGCCAGCAGTCGCCGGGACACTCTGGGTGGGACTGAAGCTTTCTTT. It codes for CASSRRDTLGGTEAFF. Complete variable domain (other parts from reference TRBV9 and TRBJ1-1): DSGVTQTPKHLITATGQRVTLRCSPRSGDLSVYWYQQSLDQGLQFLIQYYNGEERAKGNILERFSAQQFPDLHSELNLSSLELGDSALYFCASSRRDTLGGTEAFFGQGTRLTVV.

The J gene is TRBJ2-7, the V gene TRBV5-6; TRBD2 aligns across 10 bases. This CDR3 comprises 15 residues. Unmatched junction bases numbered 7, after V lost 4 bases and J lost 3 bases. Per the germline V gene, CDR1 is SGHDT and CDR2 is YYEEEE. CDR3 region: CASSRGLAFDYEQYF. DNA for the CDR3: TGTGCCAGCAGCCGGGGACTAGCGTTTGACTACGAGCAGTACTTC.

The chain couples TRBV19 to TRBJ2-1; D might be TRBD2 (5 bases). This CDR3 comprises 14 residues. V dropped 7 bases and J dropped 1 base, with 11 bases sitting between them. CDR1 and CDR2 (germline): LNHDA, SQIVND (reference sequence). For the CDR3, the DNA is TGTGCCAGTAAGGGCGGGTGGTCCTACAATGAGCAGTTCTTC. It yields the protein CASKGGWSYNEQFF.

The chain employs TRBV24-1 and TRBJ2-2; D gene uncertain. This CDR3 comprises 15 residues. Trimming shortened V by 2 bases and J by 2 bases, and 8 bases separated the two germline ends. Germline V gene sequence: CDR1 KGHDR, CDR2 SFDVKD. In DNA form, the CDR3 reads TGTGCCACCAGTGATTCCTCCTTTAACACCGGGGAGCTGTTTTTT. It is translated as CATSDSSFNTGELFF.

The rearrangement links TRBV5-4 to TRBJ2-2; D unclear. The ends were cut back, 1 base at V and 7 bases at J, with 11 bases in the middle. From germline, CDR1 is SGHNT and CDR2 YYREEE (reference sequence). The CDR3 sequence is 14 residues long. This CDR3 reads CASSLKLRSGELFF. CDR3 nucleotides: TGTGCCAGCAGCTTGAAGTTAAGGAGCGGGGAGCTGTTTTTT. The full variable domain, in which reference TRBV5-4 and TRBJ2-2 provide the parts outside the CDR3, is ETGVTQSPTHLIKTRGQQVTLRCSSQSGHNTVSWYQQALGQGPQFIFQYYREEENGRGNFPPRFSGLQFPNYSSELNVNALELDDSALYLCASSLKLRSGELFFGEGSRLTVL.

The chain joins TRBV2 to TRBJ1-5; 11 bases map to TRBD1. This CDR3 spans 14 amino acids. V shed 7 bases, J shed 6 bases, and the junction held 5 bases outside the gene matches. Germline CDR1 is SNHLY and CDR2 is FYNNEI. DNA for the CDR3: TGTGCCAGCAAAACGGGACAGGGGGGTCAGCCCCAGCATTTT. The encoded protein is CASKTGQGGQPQHF.

This clone was seen a few times. The J gene is TRBJ1-5, the V gene TRBV29-1; 9 positions agree with TRBD1. The germline CDR1 and CDR2 sequences are SQVTM and ANQGSEA. This CDR3 is built from 15 residues. Unmatched junction bases numbered 7, after V lost 5 bases and J lost 2 bases. CDR3 nucleotide sequence: TGCAGCGTTTCCGAACAGGGGGCAGGCAATCAGCCCCAGCATTTT. This translates into CSVSEQGAGNQPQHF.

The chain combines TRBV15 with TRBJ2-5; 7 nucleotides align to TRBD1. This CDR3 has 17 residues. V lost 0 bases to trimming and J lost 2 bases; unmatched junction nucleotides: 9. The germline V gene has CDR1 LNHNV and CDR2 YYDKDF (reference sequence). The CDR3 sequence: CATSRDRRGRGQETQYF. DNA for the CDR3: TGTGCCACCAGCAGAGATCGAAGGGGGCGAGGGCAAGAGACCCAGTACTTC. Full variable domain (remainder filled in from reference TRBV15 and TRBJ2-5): DAMVIQNPRYQVTQFGKPVTLSCSQTLNHNVMYWYQQKSSQAPKLLFHYYDKDFNNEADTPDNFQSRRPNTSFCFLDIRSPGLGDTAMYLCATSRDRRGRGQETQYFGPGTRLLVL.

This sequence joins TRBV6-4 and TRBJ2-2; D is uncertain. Trimming pared 5 bases from V and 0 bases from J, leaving 10 bases between. The CDR3 covers 15 residues. CDR1 and CDR2 (germline): MRHNA, SNTAGT. The CDR3 sequence is CASSLYSSNTGELFF. The CDR3 DNA is TGTGCCAGCAGTCTATACAGTTCGAACACCGGGGAGCTGTTTTTT.

The chain recombines TRBV5-4 with TRBJ2-7, with 8 bases matching TRBD1. This CDR3 is built from 13 residues. With V trimmed by 8 bases and J by 2 bases, 6 bases remained unmatched. CDR1 and CDR2 from the germline V gene are SGHNT and YYREEE (reference sequence). In DNA form, the CDR3 reads TGTGCCAGTCAGGGGGCGAGCACCTACGAGCAGTACTTC. Its translation is CASQGASTYEQYF.

This sequence joins TRBV19 and TRBJ2-5; 8 nucleotides match TRBD1. This CDR3 comprises 14 residues. CDR1 LNHDA and CDR2 SQIVND come from the germline V gene (reference sequence). V lost 7 bases and J lost 4; bases outside the gene matches: 8. CDR3 in DNA: TGTGCCAGTAACACAGGGGGGCCCCGAGAGACCCAGTACTTC. This encodes CASNTGGPRETQYF.

The V gene is TRBV11-2, the J gene TRBJ2-4, with a tentative D call TRBD1 (5 bases). CDR3 size: 14 residues. V was cut by 4 bases and J by 1 base, with 8 bases left in between. CDR1 SGHAT and CDR2 FQNNGV come from the germline V gene. The CDR3 is CASSSRQAKNIQYF. The DNA of the CDR3 is TGTGCCAGCAGCTCCCGACAGGCCAAAAACATTCAGTACTTC.

The chain joins TRBV4-1 to TRBJ2-2; a weak D match, TRBD2 (5 bases). The V and J ends lost 4 bases and 2 bases respectively, with 20 bases between them. CDR3 length: 18 residues. Germline loops: CDR1 MGHRA, CDR2 YSYEKL. The CDR3 loop reads CASSPSSSGVRNTGELFF. For the CDR3, the DNA is TGCGCCAGCAGCCCATCCTCATCCGGGGTCCGCAACACCGGGGAGCTGTTTTTT.